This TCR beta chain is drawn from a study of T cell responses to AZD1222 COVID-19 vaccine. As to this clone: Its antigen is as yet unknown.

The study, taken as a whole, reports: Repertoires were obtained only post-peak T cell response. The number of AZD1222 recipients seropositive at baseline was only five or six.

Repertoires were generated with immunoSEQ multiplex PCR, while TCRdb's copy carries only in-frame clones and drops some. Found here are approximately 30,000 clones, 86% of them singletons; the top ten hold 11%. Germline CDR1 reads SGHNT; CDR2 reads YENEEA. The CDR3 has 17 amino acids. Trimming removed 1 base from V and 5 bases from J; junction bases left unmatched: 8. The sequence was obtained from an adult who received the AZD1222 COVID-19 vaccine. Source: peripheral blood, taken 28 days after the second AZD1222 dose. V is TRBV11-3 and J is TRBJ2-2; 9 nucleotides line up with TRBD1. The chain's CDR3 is CASSLGSGQGGTGELFF. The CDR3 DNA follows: TGTGCCAGCAGCTTAGGATCGGGACAGGGAGGGACCGGGGAGCTGTTTTTT.